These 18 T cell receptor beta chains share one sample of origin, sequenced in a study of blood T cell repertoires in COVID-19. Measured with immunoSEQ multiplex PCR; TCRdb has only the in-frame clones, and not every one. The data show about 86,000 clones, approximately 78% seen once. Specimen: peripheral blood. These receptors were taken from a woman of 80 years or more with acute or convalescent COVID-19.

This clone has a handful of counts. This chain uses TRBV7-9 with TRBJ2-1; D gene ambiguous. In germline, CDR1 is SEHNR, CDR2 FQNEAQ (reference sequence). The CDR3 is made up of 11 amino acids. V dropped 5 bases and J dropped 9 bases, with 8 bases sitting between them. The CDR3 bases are TGTGCCAGCAGCAGACAAGTTGAGCAGTTCTTC. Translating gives CASSRQVEQFF.

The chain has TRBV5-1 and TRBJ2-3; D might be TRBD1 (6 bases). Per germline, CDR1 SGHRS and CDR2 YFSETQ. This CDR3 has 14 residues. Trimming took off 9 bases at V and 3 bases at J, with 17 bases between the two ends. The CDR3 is CATAPGAETDTQYF. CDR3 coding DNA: TGCGCCACCGCCCCAGGGGCTGAAACAGATACGCAGTATTTT.

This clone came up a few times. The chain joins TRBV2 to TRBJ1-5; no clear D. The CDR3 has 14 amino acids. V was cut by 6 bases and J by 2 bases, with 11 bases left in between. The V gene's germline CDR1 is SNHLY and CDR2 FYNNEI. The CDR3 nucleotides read TGTGCCAGCAGCATGGGAGGTGGCAATCAGCCCCAGCATTTT. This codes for CASSMGGGNQPQHF.

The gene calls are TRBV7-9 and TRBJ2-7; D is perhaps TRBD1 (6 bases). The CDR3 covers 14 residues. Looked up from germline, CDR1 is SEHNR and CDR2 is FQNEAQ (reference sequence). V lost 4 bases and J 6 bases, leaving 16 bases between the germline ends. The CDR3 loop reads CASSSNRVPAEQYF. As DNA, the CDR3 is TGTGCCAGCAGCTCAAACAGGGTCCCGGCCGAGCAGTACTTC.

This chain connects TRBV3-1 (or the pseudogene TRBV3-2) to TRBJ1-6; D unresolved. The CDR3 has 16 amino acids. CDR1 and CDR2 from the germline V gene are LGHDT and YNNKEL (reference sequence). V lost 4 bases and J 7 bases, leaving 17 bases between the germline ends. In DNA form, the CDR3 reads TGTGCCAGCAGCCGGGGAGGGAGCGCGTCGAATTCACCCCTCCACTTT. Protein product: CASSRGGSASNSPLHF.

The CDR3 region has the DNA TGCAGTGCTAGTGAGGTCTACCGGGATGAAAAACTGTTTTTT. Translated: CSASEVYRDEKLFF. The chain carries TRBV20-1 and TRBJ1-4, with D unresolved. V was trimmed by 3 bases and J by 6 bases, leaving 14 bases between them. Germline CDR1 DFQATT, CDR2 SNEGSKA (reference sequence). This CDR3 has 14 residues.

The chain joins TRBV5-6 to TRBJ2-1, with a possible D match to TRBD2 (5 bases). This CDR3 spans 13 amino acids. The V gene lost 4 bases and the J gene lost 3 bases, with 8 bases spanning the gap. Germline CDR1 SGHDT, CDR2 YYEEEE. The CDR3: CASSRSGYNEQFF. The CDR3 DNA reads TGTGCCAGCAGCAGGAGCGGCTACAATGAGCAGTTCTTC.

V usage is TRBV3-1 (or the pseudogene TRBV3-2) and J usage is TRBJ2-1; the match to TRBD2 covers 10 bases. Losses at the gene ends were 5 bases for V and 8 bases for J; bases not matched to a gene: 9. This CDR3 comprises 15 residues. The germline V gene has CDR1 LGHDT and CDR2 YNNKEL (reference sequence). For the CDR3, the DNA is TGTGCCAGCAGCTCAGCCCTAGCGGGAGTCGATGAGCAGTTCTTC. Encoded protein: CASSSALAGVDEQFF.

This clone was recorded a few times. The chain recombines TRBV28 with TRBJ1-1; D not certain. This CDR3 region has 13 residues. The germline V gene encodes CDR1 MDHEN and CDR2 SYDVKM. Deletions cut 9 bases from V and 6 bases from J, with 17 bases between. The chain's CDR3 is CASLHAWGAEAFF. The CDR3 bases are TGTGCCAGTCTTCATGCATGGGGAGCTGAAGCTTTCTTT.

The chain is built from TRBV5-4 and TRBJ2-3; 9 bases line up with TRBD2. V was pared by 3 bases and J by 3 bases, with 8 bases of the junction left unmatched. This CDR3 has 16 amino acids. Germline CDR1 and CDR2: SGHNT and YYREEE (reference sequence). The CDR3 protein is CASSWGSGGPTDTQYF. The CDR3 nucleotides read TGTGCCAGCAGCTGGGGCAGCGGGGGGCCTACAGATACGCAGTATTTT.

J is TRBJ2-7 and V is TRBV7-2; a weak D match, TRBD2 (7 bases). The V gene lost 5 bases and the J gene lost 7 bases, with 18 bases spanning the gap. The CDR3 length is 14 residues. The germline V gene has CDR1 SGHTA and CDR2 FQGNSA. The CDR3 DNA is TGTGCCAGCAGCCCGGGCCTAGAGGGGGGGGAGCAGTACTTC. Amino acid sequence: CASSPGLEGGEQYF.

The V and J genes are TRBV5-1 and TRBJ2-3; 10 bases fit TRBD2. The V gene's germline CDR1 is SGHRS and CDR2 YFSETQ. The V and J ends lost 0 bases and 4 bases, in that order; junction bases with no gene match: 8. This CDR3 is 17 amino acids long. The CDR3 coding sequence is TGCGCCAGCAGCTTGGCCGCTAGCGGGAGAGGCCCAGATACGCAGTATTTT. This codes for CASSLAASGRGPDTQYF. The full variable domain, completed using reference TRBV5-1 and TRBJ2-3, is KAGVTQTPRYLIKTRGQQVTLSCSPISGHRSVSWYQQTPGQGLQFLFEYFSETQRNKGNFPGRFSGRQFSNSRSEMNVSTLELGDSALYLCASSLAASGRGPDTQYFGPGTRLTVL.

CDR3 nucleotide sequence: TGCGCCAGCAGCAACAGACCGGGAGTCGGCAATGAGCAGTTCTTC. It translates to CASSNRPGVGNEQFF. The gene calls are TRBV5-1 and TRBJ2-1; D possibly corresponds to TRBD2 (6 bases). Germline V gene sequence: CDR1 SGHRS, CDR2 YFSETQ. The V end was cut by 4 bases, the J end by 6 bases, with 17 bases between. This CDR3 region has 15 residues.

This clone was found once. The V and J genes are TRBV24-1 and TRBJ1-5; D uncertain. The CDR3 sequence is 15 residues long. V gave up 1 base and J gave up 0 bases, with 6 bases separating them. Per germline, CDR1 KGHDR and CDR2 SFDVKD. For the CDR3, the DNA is TGTGCCACCAGTGATTTCGGGGATAGCAATCAGCCCCAGCATTTT. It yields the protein CATSDFGDSNQPQHF.

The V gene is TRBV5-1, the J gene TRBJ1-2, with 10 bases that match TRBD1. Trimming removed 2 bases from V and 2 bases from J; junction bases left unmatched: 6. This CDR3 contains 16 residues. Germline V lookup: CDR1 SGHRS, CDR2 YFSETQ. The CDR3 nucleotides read TGCGCCAGCAGCTTTGGGGACAGGGGATTGAACTATGGCTACACCTTC. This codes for CASSFGDRGLNYGYTF.

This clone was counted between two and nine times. CDR3 in amino acids: CASSLKFSEEAFF. CDR3 in DNA: TGTGCCAGCAGCTTAAAATTTTCTGAGGAAGCTTTCTTT. The rearrangement links TRBV7-3 to TRBJ1-1; D uncertain. The CDR3 is 13 residues long. Trimming pared 1 base from V and 8 bases from J, leaving 11 bases between. The germline gives CDR1 SGHTA, CDR2 FQGTGA.

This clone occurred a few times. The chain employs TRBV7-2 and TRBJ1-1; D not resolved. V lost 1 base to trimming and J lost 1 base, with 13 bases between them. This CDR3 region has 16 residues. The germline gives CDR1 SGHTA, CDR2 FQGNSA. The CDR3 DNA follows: TGTGCCAGCAGCTTAGTTAAAGGACGGGGGAACACTGAAGCTTTCTTT. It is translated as CASSLVKGRGNTEAFF.

DNA for the CDR3: TGTGCCAGCAGCCAATTAGGCGGAGAGACCCAGTACTTC. Its protein product is CASSQLGGETQYF. This rearrangement joins TRBV3-1 (or the pseudogene TRBV3-2) to TRBJ2-5; D not resolved. The CDR3 runs 13 residues. Germline V gives CDR1 LGHDT, CDR2 YNNKEL (reference sequence). V was pared by 2 bases and J by 4 bases, with 8 bases between.